A single sample is the source of the 10 T cell receptor beta chains below, sequenced in a study of blood T cell repertoires in COVID-19. Assay used: immunoSEQ multiplex PCR; TCRdb lists only in-frame clones, some missing. The sample holds a few hundred thousand clones, roughly 90% seen once. What was sequenced was peripheral blood. The receptors were sampled from a man aged 40-55 years with acute or convalescent COVID-19.

V is TRBV21-1 and J is TRBJ2-2; the D call TRBD2 from the table was never checked on the DNA. TRBV21-1 counts as a pseudogene. CDR3 length equals 16 residues. CDR3 in DNA: TGTGCCAGCAGCGAGGGCACTAGCGTTAACACCGGGGAGCTGTTTTTT. Its translation is CASSEGTSVNTGELFF.

J is TRBJ2-3 and V is TRBV9; 9 nucleotides line up with TRBD2. CDR1 is SGDLS and CDR2 is YYNGEE in the germline V gene. The length of the CDR3 is 13 residues. Trimming took 3 bases from V and 4 from J; bases not matched to a gene: 0. The CDR3 spells CASSGLAADTQYF. In DNA, the CDR3 is TGTGCCAGCAGCGGACTAGCGGCAGATACGCAGTATTTT.

The chain employs TRBV5-6 and TRBJ2-7; 7 nucleotides agree with TRBD1. The CDR3 has 14 amino acids. With V trimmed by 2 bases and J by 5 bases, 7 bases remained unmatched. Germline CDR1 and CDR2: SGHDT and YYEEEE. CDR3 nucleotides: TGTGCCAGCAGCTTAATACAGGGGTTCCACGAGCAGTACTTC. Protein sequence: CASSLIQGFHEQYF.

V and J are TRBV15 and TRBJ2-5; 7 positions agree with TRBD1. V was pared by 2 bases and J by 2 bases, with 5 bases of the junction left unmatched. Per the germline V gene, CDR1 is LNHNV and CDR2 is YYDKDF (reference sequence). There are 15 residues in the CDR3. CDR3 in DNA: TGTGCCACCAGCAGATACCGGGACAGACAAGAGACCCAGTACTTC. The encoded protein is CATSRYRDRQETQYF.

This clone was detected only a few times. The chain recombines TRBV5-4 with TRBJ2-7; a weak D match, TRBD1 (5 bases). V was clipped by 4 bases and J by 5 bases, with 16 bases between them. From germline, CDR1 is SGHNT and CDR2 YYREEE (reference sequence). The CDR3 sequence is 14 residues long. The CDR3 loop is CASSPQDRVDEQYF. DNA of the CDR3: TGTGCCAGCAGCCCACAGGATAGGGTCGACGAGCAGTACTTC.

The chain employs TRBV7-6 and TRBJ2-2, with a tentative D call TRBD2 (5 bases). Germline CDR1 SGHVS, CDR2 FNYEAQ. This CDR3 comprises 14 residues. V lost 3 bases and J lost 6, with 11 bases in between. This CDR3 is CASSFRGGPGELFF. The CDR3 bases are TGTGCCAGCAGCTTTCGAGGCGGGCCCGGGGAGCTGTTTTTT.

The chain couples TRBV18 to TRBJ2-7; D may be TRBD2 (6 bases). The V end lost 3 bases, the J end lost 3 bases, and 18 bases lay between the germline ends. CDR3 length: 16 amino acids. CDR1 and CDR2 from the germline V gene are KGHSH and LQKENI. The CDR3 spells CASSPILAGTGYEQYF. The CDR3 DNA is TGTGCCAGCTCACCGATACTTGCGGGGACGGGCTACGAGCAGTACTTC. The entire variable domain, with the rest obtained from reference TRBV18 and TRBJ2-7, is as follows: NAGVMQNPRHLVRRRGQEARLRCSPMKGHSHVYWYRQLPEEGLKFMVYLQKENIIDESGMPKERFSAEFPKEGPSILRIQQVVRGDSAAYFCASSPILAGTGYEQYFGPGTRLTVT.

The CDR3 region is CASSPPQSNYGYTF. The CDR3 coding sequence is TGTGCCAGCAGCCCCCCCCAATCTAACTATGGCTACACCTTC. The V and J genes are TRBV3-1 (or the pseudogene TRBV3-2) and TRBJ1-2, with D uncertain. V was pared by 4 bases and J by 0 bases, with 9 bases between. The V gene's germline CDR1 is LGHDT and CDR2 YNNKEL (reference sequence). This CDR3 is built from 14 residues.

This chain connects TRBV2 to TRBJ1-5; D might be TRBD1 (6 bases). Germline V gene data show CDR1 as SNHLY and CDR2 as FYNNEI. V was pared by 7 bases and J by 3 bases, with 13 bases between. The CDR3 length is 14 residues. CDR3 DNA sequence: TGTGCCAGCACCCCAGACAGGTCCAATCAGCCCCAGCATTTT. Its translation: CASTPDRSNQPQHF.

This sequence joins TRBV6-5 and TRBJ1-1; D ambiguous. CDR1 and CDR2 (germline): MNHEY, SVGAGI. This CDR3 comprises 15 residues. V lost 7 bases and J lost 3, with 18 bases in between. The CDR3: CASIWYRETYTEAFF. The CDR3, as DNA: TGTGCCAGCATTTGGTACAGAGAGACATACACTGAAGCTTTCTTT.